What follows describes a single T cell receptor beta chain. The antigen is unknown. Between the trimmed V and J ends, which lost 5 bases and 3 bases, there was a span of 14 bases. CDR1 and CDR2 (germline): MNHNY, SVGAGI (reference sequence). The CDR3 loop spans 14 amino acids. This sample was taken from a study of cytomegalovirus exposure and HLA in healthy donors. On the study more broadly: Genotyping of more than 300 donors showed that approximately 83% belonged to the Caucasian-associated ancestry cluster.

The study ran its PCR with 60 Vbeta and 13 Jbeta primers. TCRdb's copy holds only in-frame clones and misses some; the assay was immunoSEQ multiplex PCR. The table lists about 190,000 clones, 75% to 85% of them singletons, with 11% to 15% in the top ten. Whole-study results and caveats: Researchers counted about 150 TCR beta chains as cytomegalovirus-associated. With later analysis, a missense DCLRE1C variant became linked to TCR beta V- and J-gene trimming.

The clonotype comes from a woman in her 30s in good health and CMV-seropositive. This chain joins TRBV6-6 and TRBJ2-7; D is possibly TRBD1 (6 bases). Sequencing was performed on PBMCs. For the CDR3, the DNA is TGTGCCAGCAGTAATCGACAGGCCAACTACGAGCAGTACTTC. This codes for CASSNRQANYEQYF.